This TCR beta chain was captured in a study of a mutant IDH1 vaccine in newly diagnosed glioma. Notes on this clone: Antigen: not known.

Data came from immunoSEQ multiplex PCR; TCRdb stores just in-frame clones and leaves some out. The sample shows about 22,000 clones, around nine tenths of them seen only once. The CDR3 sequence is 14 residues long. The V segment lost 4 bases and the J segment 2 bases; nucleotides outside the gene matches: 6. Per the germline V gene, CDR1 is SGHNT and CDR2 is YYREEE (reference sequence). The time point: week 11, during vaccination. What each vaccine dose contained was 300 ug of mutant IDH1 20-mer peptide, accompanied by topical imiquimod. The sample was PBMCs, taken from a glioma patient whose treatment included an IDH1 peptide vaccine. The chain has TRBV5-4 and TRBJ2-7; the match to TRBD1 covers 7 bases. The receptor was isolated from a woman aged 40 to 49 with glioma. The DNA for the CDR3 is TGTGCCAGCAGCGCTGACAGGGATGCCTACGAGCAGTACTTC. The encoded protein is CASSADRDAYEQYF.